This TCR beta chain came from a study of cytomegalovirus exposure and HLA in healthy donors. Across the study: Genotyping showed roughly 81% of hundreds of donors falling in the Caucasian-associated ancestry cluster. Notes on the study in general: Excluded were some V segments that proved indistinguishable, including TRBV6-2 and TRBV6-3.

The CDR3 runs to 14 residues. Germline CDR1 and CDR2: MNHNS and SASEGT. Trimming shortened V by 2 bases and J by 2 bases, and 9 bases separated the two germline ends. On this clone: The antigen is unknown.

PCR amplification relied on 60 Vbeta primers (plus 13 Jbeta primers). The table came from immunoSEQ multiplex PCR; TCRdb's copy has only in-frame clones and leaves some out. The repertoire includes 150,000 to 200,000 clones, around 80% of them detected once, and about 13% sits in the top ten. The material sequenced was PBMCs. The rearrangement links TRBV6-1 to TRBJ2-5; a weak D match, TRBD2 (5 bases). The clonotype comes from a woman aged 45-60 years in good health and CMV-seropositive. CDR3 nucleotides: TGTGCCAGCAGTGAAATGGGCGGGCAAGAGACCCAGTACTTC. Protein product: CASSEMGGQETQYF.